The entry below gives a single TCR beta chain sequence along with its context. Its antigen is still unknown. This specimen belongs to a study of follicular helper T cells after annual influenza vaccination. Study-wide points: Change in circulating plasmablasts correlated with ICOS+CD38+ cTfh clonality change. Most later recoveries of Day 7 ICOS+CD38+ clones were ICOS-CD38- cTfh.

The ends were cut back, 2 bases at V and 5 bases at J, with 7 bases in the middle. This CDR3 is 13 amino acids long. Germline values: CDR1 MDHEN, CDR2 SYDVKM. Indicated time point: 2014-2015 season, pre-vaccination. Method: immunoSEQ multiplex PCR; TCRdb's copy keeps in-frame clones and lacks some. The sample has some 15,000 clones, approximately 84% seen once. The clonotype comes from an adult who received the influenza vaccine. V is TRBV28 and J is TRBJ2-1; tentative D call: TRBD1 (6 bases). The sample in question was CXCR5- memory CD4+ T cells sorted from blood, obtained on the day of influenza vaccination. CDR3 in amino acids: CASSLGTHNEQFF. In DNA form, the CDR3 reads TGTGCCAGCAGTTTAGGGACACACAATGAGCAGTTCTTC.